The 18 T cell receptor beta chains below all came from one sample that was sequenced in a study. Using its own MiXCR run on the RT-PCR reads, TCRdb lists one record per CDR3 protein. The sample yields 550,000 to 750,000 distinct CDR3 sequences, 14% seen once. The sample comprised memory CD4+ T cells from blood. The source is a female donor in good health, serving as a healthy control.

This clonotype turned up a few times. V and J are TRBV7-3 and TRBJ2-1; 9 bases line up with TRBD2. Per germline, CDR1 SGHTA and CDR2 FQGTGA. J lost 8 bases, V lost 4 bases, and 12 bases had no gene match. The CDR3 totals 16 residues. CDR3 protein: CASSYLAGGPGYEQFF. CDR3 DNA: TGTGCCAGCAGCTACTTGGCGGGAGGGCCGGGCTATGAGCAGTTCTTC.

At least ten counts were recorded for this clonotype. J is TRBJ1-5 and V is TRBV7-2; perhaps TRBD1 as D (5 bases). V gave up 5 bases and J gave up 5 bases, with 10 bases separating them. This CDR3 contains 13 residues. CDR1 SGHTA and CDR2 FQGNSA come from the germline V gene. The CDR3 coding sequence is TGTGCCAGCAGCCGGGGCCCCGATCAGCCCCAGCATTTT. Protein: CASSRGPDQPQHF.

The rearrangement uses TRBV12-3 or TRBV12-4 and TRBJ2-7; the match to TRBD2 covers 11 bases. The CDR3 totals 14 residues. V lost 7 bases and J lost 5; bases outside the gene matches: 7. CDR3 loop: CASTIAGGPNEQYF. In DNA, the CDR3 is TGTGCCAGCACCATAGCGGGAGGGCCGAACGAGCAGTACTTC.

This clonotype showed up just a few times. V is TRBV7-9 and J is TRBJ2-3; 10 bases fit TRBD2. Germline lookup yields CDR1 SEHNR and CDR2 FQNEAQ (reference sequence). The V gene end was trimmed by 10 bases and the J gene end by 4 bases; junction bases not matched to a gene: 14. The CDR3 sequence is 16 residues long. The CDR3 DNA reads as TGTGCCACGGGCCACGGGAGCGGGAGGGCAGCAGATACGCAGTATTTT. Its translation is CATGHGSGRAADTQYF.

Notes on this clonotype: Just one base apart from a much larger clone, this may be a read error. CDR3 nucleotide sequence: TGTGCCAGCAGTGACCACAGGGGAGGAGTCTCTGAAGCTTTCTTT. This encodes CASSDHRGGVSEAFF. The chain has TRBV6-6 and TRBJ1-1; 7 nucleotides line up with TRBD1. This CDR3 has 15 amino acids. Germline CDR1 and CDR2: MNHNY and SVGAGI (reference sequence). V gave up 5 bases and J gave up 6 bases; unmatched junction bases: 12.

This clonotype came up a few times. The chain joins TRBV11-3 to TRBJ2-1; 9 bases are a match to TRBD1. V lost 5 bases to trimming and J lost 7 bases; unmatched junction nucleotides: 6. The CDR3 runs 14 residues. The germline V gene has CDR1 SGHNT and CDR2 YENEEA. The CDR3 sequence: CASSRSGTGNEQFF. The CDR3 nucleotides read TGTGCCAGCAGCCGTTCCGGGACAGGGAATGAGCAGTTCTTC.

This clonotype came up a few times. This chain joins TRBV6-5 and TRBJ2-2; no firm D call. The CDR3 length is 15 residues. CDR1 and CDR2 (germline): MNHEY, SVGAGI. V was pared by 2 bases and J by 1 base, with 8 bases between. CDR3 sequence (DNA): TGTGCCAGCAGTTACCGTCCGGGGAACACCGGGGAGCTGTTTTTT. The encoded protein is CASSYRPGNTGELFF.

V and J are TRBV5-1 and TRBJ2-3; 10 bases line up with TRBD1. Per germline, CDR1 SGHRS and CDR2 YFSETQ. The CDR3 contains 16 residues. After removal of 0 bases from V and 0 bases from J, the junction contained 1 base not matched to a gene. The CDR3 reads CASSLGTGGSTDTQYF. The CDR3 region has the DNA TGCGCCAGCAGCTTGGGGACAGGGGGAAGCACAGATACGCAGTATTTT.

V gene TRBV7-2 combines with J gene TRBJ1-3; 8 positions match TRBD1. Germline V gives CDR1 SGHTA, CDR2 FQGNSA. The CDR3 totals 17 residues. Unmatched junction bases numbered 9, after V lost 5 bases and J lost 0 bases. As DNA, the CDR3 is TGTGCCAGCAGCCCCCCCACGGGACAGGCCTCTGGAAACACCATATATTTT. Encoded protein: CASSPPTGQASGNTIYF.

The chain uses TRBV7-9 and TRBJ2-7; tentative D call: TRBD1 (5 bases). This CDR3 is built from 15 residues. V lost 5 bases, J lost 5 bases, and 19 bases lay in between. CDR1 and CDR2 from the germline V gene are SEHNR and FQNEAQ (reference sequence). The CDR3 reads CASSPLPWGSDEQYF. The CDR3 DNA is TGTGCCAGCAGCCCGTTGCCGTGGGGCAGCGACGAGCAGTACTTC. The whole variable domain, remainder taken from reference TRBV7-9 and TRBJ2-7, is DTGVSQNPRHKITKRGQNVTFRCDPISEHNRLYWYRQTLGQGPEFLTYFQNEAQLEKSRLLSDRFSAERPKGSFSTLEIQRTEQGDSAMYLCASSPLPWGSDEQYFGPGTRLTVT.

This clonotype was counted many times. J is TRBJ2-7 and V is TRBV12-3 or TRBV12-4; 7 bases agree with TRBD1. The CDR3 has 15 amino acids. V lost 4 bases to trimming and J lost 0 bases; unmatched junction nucleotides: 6. In DNA, the CDR3 is TGTGCCAGCAGTTACGACAGGGTCTACTCCTACGAGCAGTACTTC. Amino acids: CASSYDRVYSYEQYF.

This clonotype was seen ten or more times. This chain links TRBV12-3 or TRBV12-4 with TRBJ2-3; 7 bases are a match to TRBD1. V lost 5 bases, J lost 0 bases, and 8 bases stayed unmatched. The length of the CDR3 is 16 residues. CDR3 loop: CASSPELGQSTDTQYF. Written as DNA, the CDR3 is TGTGCCAGCAGTCCAGAGTTGGGACAGAGCACAGATACGCAGTATTTT.

In its sample, this clonotype was seen many times. V usage is TRBV7-2 and J usage is TRBJ2-3; no clear D gene. The CDR3 is made up of 15 amino acids. CDR1 SGHTA and CDR2 FQGNSA come from the germline V gene. Trimming pared 1 base from V and 0 bases from J, leaving 8 bases between. The CDR3 loop is CASSLGPTSTDTQYF. For the CDR3, the DNA is TGTGCCAGCAGCTTAGGGCCTACTAGCACAGATACGCAGTATTTT.

This clonotype was seen ten or more times. This chain links TRBV6-6 with TRBJ2-1, with D possibly matching TRBD1 (5 bases). This CDR3 has 11 residues. Germline CDR1 is MNHNY and CDR2 is SVGAGI (reference sequence). Trimming cost V 5 bases and J 6 bases, with 5 bases left between them. CDR3 loop: CASSQGNEQFF. CDR3 DNA: TGTGCCAGCAGTCAGGGCAATGAGCAGTTCTTC.

This clonotype was seen many times. This rearrangement joins TRBV7-8 to TRBJ2-2; 7 bases agree with TRBD2. Germline CDR1 reads SGHVS; CDR2 reads FQNEAQ. The CDR3 covers 16 residues. V lost 3 bases to trimming and J lost 7 bases; unmatched junction nucleotides: 11. CDR3 DNA: TGTGCCAGCAGCTTGCCGGCTAGCGGCTCTTACGGGGAGCTGTTTTTT. Residues: CASSLPASGSYGELFF.

In this sample, this clonotype turned up a few times. The rearrangement links TRBV11-3 to TRBJ2-1; the D gene is possibly TRBD2 (8 bases). This CDR3 is 17 amino acids long. V was clipped by 1 base and J by 8 bases, with 21 bases between them. Looked up from germline, CDR1 is SGHNT and CDR2 is YENEEA. DNA of the CDR3: TGTGCCAGCAGCTTAGGCCTAACTAGCGGAGGGGGCGATGAGCAGTTCTTC. Translated: CASSLGLTSGGGDEQFF.

This clonotype has a handful of counts. The chain combines TRBV9 with TRBJ2-1; D is possibly TRBD1 or TRBD2 (5 bases each). V lost 3 bases and J lost 10, with 14 bases in between. The germline gives CDR1 SGDLS, CDR2 YYNGEE. The CDR3 is 13 residues long. For the CDR3, the DNA is TGTGCCAGCAGCGGGACACCCGAGCGGGAGCAGTTCTTC. Translation: CASSGTPEREQFF.

This clonotype was observed a few times. The chain couples TRBV6-2 or TRBV6-3 to TRBJ2-7; D gene uncertain. This CDR3 comprises 13 residues. The V gene's germline CDR1 is MNHEY and CDR2 SVGEGT. V shed 7 bases and J shed 0 bases, with 10 bases lying between them. CDR3 nucleotide sequence: TGTGCCAGCACCCCGTGGAGCTCCTACGAGCAGTACTTC. This sequence encodes CASTPWSSYEQYF.